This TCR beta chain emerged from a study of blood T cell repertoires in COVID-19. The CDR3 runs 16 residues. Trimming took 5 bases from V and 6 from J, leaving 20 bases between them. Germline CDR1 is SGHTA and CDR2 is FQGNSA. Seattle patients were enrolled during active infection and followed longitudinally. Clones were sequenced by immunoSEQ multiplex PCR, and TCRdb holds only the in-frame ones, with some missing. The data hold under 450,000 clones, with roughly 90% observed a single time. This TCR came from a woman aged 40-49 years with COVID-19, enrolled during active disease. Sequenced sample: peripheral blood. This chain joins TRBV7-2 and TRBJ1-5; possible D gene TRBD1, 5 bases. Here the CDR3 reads CASSPHFGGRVQPQHF. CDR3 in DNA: TGTGCCAGCAGCCCGCATTTCGGTGGCAGGGTTCAGCCCCAGCATTTT. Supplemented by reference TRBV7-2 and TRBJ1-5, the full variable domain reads GAGVSQSPSNKVTEKGKDVELRCDPISGHTALYWYRQSLGQGLEFLIYFQGNSAPDKSGLPSDRFSAERTGGSVSTLTIQRTQQEDSAVYLCASSPHFGGRVQPQHFGDGTRLSIL.